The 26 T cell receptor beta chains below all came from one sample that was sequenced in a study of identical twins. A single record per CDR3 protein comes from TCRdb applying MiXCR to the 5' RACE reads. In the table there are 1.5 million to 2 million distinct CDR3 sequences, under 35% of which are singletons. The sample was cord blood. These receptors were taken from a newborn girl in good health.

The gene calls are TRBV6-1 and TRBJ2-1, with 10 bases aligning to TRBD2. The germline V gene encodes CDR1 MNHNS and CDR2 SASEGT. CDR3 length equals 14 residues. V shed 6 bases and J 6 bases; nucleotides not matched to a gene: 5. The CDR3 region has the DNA TGTGCCAGCAGGACTAGCGGGCAAATCAATGAGCAGTTCTTC. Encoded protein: CASRTSGQINEQFF.

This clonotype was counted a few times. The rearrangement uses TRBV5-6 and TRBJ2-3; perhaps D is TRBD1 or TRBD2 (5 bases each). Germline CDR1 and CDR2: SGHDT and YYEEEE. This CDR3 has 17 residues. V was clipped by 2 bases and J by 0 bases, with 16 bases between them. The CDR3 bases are TGTGCCAGCAGCTTCTGGTCTTTTTGGGGGAGCACAGATACGCAGTATTTT. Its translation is CASSFWSFWGSTDTQYF.

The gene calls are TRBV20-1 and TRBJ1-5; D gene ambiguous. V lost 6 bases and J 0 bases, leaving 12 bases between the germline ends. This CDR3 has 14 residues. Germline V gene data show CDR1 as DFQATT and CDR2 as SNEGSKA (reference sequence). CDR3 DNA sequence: TGCAGTGCCTACCGGCGGAATAGCAATCAGCCCCAGCATTTT. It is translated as CSAYRRNSNQPQHF.

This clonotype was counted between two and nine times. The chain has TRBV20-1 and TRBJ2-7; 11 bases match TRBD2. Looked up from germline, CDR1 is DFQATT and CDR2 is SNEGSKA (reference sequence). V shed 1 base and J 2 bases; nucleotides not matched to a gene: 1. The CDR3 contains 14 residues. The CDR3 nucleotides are TGCAGTGCTAGAGCGACTAGCGGGGCCTACGAGCAGTACTTC. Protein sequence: CSARATSGAYEQYF.

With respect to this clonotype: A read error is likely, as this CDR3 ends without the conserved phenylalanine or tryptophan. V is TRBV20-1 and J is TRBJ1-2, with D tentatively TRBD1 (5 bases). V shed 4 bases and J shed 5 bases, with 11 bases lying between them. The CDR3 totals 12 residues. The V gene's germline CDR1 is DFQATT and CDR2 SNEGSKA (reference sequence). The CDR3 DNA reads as TGCAGTGCTACCGGACAAAATTATGGCTACACCCTC. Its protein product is CSATGQNYGYTL.

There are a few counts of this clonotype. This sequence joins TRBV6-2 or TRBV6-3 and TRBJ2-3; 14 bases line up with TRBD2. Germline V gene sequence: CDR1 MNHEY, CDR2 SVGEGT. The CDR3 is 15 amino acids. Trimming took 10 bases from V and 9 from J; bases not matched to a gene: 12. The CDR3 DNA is TGTGCCATCAAGACTCGACTAGCGGGAGGGGGGACGCAGTATTTT. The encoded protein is CAIKTRLAGGGTQYF.

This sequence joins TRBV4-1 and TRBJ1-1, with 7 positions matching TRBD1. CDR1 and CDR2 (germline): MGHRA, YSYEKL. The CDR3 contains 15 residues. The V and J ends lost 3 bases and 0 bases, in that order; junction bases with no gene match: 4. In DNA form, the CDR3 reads TGCGCCAGCAGCCACCCCGGACAGGTGAACACTGAAGCTTTCTTT. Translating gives CASSHPGQVNTEAFF.

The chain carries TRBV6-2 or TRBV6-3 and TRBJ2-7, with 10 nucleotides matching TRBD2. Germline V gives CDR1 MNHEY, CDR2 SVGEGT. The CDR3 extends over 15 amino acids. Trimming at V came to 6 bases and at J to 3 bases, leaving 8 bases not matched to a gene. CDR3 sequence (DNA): TGTGCCAGCAGCTATAGCGGGGGGCATGGCTACGAGCAGTACTTC. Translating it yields CASSYSGGHGYEQYF.

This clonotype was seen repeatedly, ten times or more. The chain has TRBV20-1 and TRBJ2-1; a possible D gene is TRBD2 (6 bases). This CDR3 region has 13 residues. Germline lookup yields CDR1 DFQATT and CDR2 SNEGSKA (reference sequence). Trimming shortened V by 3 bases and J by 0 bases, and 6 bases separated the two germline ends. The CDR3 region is CSARTSSYNEQFF. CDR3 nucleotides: TGCAGTGCTAGGACTAGCTCCTACAATGAGCAGTTCTTC.

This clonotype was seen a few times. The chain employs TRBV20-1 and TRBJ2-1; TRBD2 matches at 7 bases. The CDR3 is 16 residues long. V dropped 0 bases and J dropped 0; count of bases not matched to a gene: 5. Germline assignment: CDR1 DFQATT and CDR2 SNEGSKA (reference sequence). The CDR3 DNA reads TGCAGTGCTAGAGATCTGGGCGGGAGCTCCTACAATGAGCAGTTCTTC. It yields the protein CSARDLGGSSYNEQFF.

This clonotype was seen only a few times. This CDR3 is CASNPGSSYGYTF. DNA of the CDR3: TGTGCCAGCAACCCAGGGAGTTCCTATGGCTACACCTTC. The genes are TRBV28 and TRBJ1-2, with D possibly being TRBD1 (5 bases). The CDR3 has 13 residues. V was cut by 7 bases and J by 4 bases, with 13 bases left in between. Germline V lookup: CDR1 MDHEN, CDR2 SYDVKM.

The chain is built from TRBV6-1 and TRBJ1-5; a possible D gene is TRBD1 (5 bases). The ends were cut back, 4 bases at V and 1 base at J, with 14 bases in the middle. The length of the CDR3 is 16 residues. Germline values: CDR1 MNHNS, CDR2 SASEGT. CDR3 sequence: CASSVQGERSNQPQHF. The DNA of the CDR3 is TGTGCCAGCAGTGTCCAGGGTGAGAGAAGCAATCAGCCCCAGCATTTT.

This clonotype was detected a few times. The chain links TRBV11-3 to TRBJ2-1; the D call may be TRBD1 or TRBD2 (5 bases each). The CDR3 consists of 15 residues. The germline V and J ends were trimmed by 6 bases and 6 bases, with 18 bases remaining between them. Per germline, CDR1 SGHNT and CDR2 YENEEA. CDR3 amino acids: CASSARGAGSNEQFF. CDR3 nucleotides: TGTGCCAGCAGTGCAAGGGGCGCGGGTTCCAATGAGCAGTTCTTC. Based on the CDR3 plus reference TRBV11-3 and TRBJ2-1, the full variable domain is EAGVVQSPRYKIIEKKQPVAFWCNPISGHNTLYWYLQNLGQGPELLIRYENEEAVDDSQLPKDRFSAERLKGVDSTLKIQPAELGDSAVYLCASSARGAGSNEQFFGPGTRLTVL.

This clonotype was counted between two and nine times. The CDR3 sequence is CSVEDLSGGGGYTF. The CDR3 DNA reads as TGCAGCGTTGAAGATCTATCAGGGGGCGGAGGCTACACCTTC. This chain links TRBV29-1 with TRBJ1-2; 8 bases map to TRBD1. The CDR3 has 14 residues. Trimming cost V 0 bases and J 8 bases; bases outside gene matches: 8. Germline CDR1 reads SQVTM; CDR2 reads ANQGSEA.

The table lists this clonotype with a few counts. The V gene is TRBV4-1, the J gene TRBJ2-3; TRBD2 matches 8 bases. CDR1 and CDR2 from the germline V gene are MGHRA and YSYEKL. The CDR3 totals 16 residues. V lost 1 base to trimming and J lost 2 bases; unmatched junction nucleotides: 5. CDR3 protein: CASSQVSGGYTDTQYF. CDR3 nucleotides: TGCGCCAGCAGCCAAGTAAGCGGGGGTTACACAGATACGCAGTATTTT.

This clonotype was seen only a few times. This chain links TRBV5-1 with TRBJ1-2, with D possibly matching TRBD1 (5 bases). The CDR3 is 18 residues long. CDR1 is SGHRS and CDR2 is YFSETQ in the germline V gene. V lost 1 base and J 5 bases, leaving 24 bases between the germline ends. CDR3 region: CASSLRAGTPNSLYGYTF. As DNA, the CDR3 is TGCGCCAGCAGCTTGAGGGCAGGGACTCCCAATTCTTTGTATGGCTACACCTTC.

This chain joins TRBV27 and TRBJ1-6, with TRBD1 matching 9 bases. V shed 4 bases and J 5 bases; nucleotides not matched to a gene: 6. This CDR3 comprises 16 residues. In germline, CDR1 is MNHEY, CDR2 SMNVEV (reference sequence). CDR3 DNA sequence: TGTGCCAGCAGTTCGGACCGGGACAGGGATAATTCACCCCTCCACTTT. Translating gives CASSSDRDRDNSPLHF.

The CDR3 sequence is CASSQVGTLNYGYTF. Here the CDR3 DNA reads TGCGCCAGCAGCCAAGTCGGGACACTTAACTATGGCTACACCTTC. V is TRBV4-1 and J is TRBJ1-2, with D possibly being TRBD1 (6 bases). Deletions cut 1 base from V and 1 base from J, with 10 bases between. CDR1 is MGHRA and CDR2 is YSYEKL in the germline V gene. CDR3 length equals 15 residues.

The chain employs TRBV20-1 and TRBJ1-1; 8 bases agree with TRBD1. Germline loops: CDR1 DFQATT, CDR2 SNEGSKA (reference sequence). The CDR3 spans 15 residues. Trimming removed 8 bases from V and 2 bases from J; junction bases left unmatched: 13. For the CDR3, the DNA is TGCAGTCCCCTCGGGGCAGGGGGCTTTAACACTGAAGCTTTCTTT. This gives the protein CSPLGAGGFNTEAFF.

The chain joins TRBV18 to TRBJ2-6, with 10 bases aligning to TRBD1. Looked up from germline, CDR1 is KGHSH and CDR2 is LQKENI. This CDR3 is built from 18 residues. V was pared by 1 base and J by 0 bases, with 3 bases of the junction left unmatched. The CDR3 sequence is CASSPRQGATSGANVLTF. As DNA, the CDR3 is TGTGCCAGCTCACCACGACAGGGGGCGACCTCTGGGGCCAACGTCCTGACTTTC.

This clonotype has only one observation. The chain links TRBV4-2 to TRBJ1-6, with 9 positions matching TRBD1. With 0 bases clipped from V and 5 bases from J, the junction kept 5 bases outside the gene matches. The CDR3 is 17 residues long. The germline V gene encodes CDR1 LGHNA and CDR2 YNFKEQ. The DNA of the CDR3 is TGTGCCAGCAGCCAAGACCTCAGGACAGGGGATAATTCACCCCTCCACTTT. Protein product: CASSQDLRTGDNSPLHF.

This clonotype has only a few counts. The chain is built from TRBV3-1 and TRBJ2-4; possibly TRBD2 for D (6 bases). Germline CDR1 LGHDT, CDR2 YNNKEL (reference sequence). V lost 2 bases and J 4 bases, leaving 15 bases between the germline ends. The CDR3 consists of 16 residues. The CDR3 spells CASSQSASGVKNIQYF. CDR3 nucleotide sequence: TGTGCCAGCAGCCAAAGCGCCTCGGGAGTAAAAAACATTCAGTACTTC.

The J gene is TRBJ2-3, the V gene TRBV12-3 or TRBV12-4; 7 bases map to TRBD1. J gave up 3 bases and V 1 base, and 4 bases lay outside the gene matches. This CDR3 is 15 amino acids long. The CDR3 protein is CASSLDRGATDTQYF. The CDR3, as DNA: TGTGCCAGCAGTTTAGACAGGGGAGCGACAGATACGCAGTATTTT.

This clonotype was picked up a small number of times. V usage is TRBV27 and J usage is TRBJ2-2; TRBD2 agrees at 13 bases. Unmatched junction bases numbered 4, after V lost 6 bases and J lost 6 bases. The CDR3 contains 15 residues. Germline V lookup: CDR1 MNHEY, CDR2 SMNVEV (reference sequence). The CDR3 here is CASRGTSGVAGELFF. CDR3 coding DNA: TGTGCCAGCAGGGGGACTAGCGGGGTAGCCGGGGAGCTGTTTTTT.

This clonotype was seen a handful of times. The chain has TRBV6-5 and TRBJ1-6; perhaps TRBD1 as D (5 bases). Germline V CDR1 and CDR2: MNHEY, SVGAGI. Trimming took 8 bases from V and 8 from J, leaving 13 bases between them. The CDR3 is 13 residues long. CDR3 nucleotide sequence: TGTGCCAGCCGCAGGGCTTTAGATTCACCCCTCCACTTT. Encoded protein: CASRRALDSPLHF.

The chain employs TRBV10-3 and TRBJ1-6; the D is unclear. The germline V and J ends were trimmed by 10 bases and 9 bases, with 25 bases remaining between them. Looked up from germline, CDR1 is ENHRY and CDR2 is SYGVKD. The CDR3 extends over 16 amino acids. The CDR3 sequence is CATAPTPPTSISPLHF. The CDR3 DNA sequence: TGTGCCACCGCACCCACGCCACCGACTAGCATTTCACCCCTCCACTTT.